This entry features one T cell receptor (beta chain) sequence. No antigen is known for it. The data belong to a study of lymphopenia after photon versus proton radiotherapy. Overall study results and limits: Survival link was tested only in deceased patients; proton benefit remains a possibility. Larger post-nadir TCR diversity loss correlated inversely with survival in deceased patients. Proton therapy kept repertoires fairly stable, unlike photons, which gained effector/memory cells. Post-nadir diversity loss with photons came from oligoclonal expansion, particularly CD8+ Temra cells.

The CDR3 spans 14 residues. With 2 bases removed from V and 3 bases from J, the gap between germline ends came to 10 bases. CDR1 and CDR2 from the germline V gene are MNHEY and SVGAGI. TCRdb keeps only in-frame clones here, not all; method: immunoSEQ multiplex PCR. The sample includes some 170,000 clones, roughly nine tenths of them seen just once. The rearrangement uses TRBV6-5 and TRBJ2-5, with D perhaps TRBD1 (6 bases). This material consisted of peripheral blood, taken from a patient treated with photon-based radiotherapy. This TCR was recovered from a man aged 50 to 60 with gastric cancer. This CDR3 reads CASSYDRTKETQYF. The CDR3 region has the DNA TGTGCCAGCAGTTACGACAGGACCAAAGAGACCCAGTACTTC.